This T cell receptor beta chain was found in a study of shared T cell receptors in the human thymus. The CDR3 totals 20 residues. Germline-derived CDR1 and CDR2 are LNHNV and YYDKDF (reference sequence). V dropped 0 bases and J dropped 0; count of bases not matched to a gene: 11. Assay: immunoSEQ multiplex PCR; the TCRdb copy retains only in-frame clones and omits some. Here the sample spans 63,000 or so clones, over 90% being singletons. This chain connects TRBV15 to TRBJ1-6, with 7 bases matching TRBD1. The sequence was obtained from a human donor. Sample: thymocytes. In DNA, the CDR3 is TGTGCCACCAGCAGAGATCTGACGCGAGACAGGGTCTCCTATAATTCACCCCTCCACTTT. Amino acid sequence: CATSRDLTRDRVSYNSPLHF.